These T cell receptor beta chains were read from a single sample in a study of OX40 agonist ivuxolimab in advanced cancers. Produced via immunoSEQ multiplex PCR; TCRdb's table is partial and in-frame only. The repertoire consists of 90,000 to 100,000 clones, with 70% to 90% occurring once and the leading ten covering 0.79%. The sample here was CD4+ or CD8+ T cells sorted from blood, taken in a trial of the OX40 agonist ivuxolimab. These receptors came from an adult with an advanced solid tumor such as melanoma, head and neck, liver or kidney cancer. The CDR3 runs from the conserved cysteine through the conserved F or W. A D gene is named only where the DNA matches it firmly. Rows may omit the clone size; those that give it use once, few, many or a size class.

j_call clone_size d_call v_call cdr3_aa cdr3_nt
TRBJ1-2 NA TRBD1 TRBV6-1 CASSSRQGGGYTF TGTGCCAGCAGTTCACGACAGGGTGGGGGCTACACCTTC
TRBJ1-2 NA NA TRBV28 CASSLATLYGYTF TGTGCCAGCAGTTTAGCAACTCTCTATGGCTACACCTTC
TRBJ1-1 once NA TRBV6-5 CASIRTTGGNTEAFF TGTGCCAGCATCCGCACGACAGGTGGAAACACTGAAGCTTTCTTT
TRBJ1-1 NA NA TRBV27 CASSYSGALNTEAFF TGTGCCAGCAGTTACTCAGGGGCCCTGAACACTGAAGCTTTCTTT
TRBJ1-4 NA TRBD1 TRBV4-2 CASSQDRRDRGEKLFF TGTGCCAGCAGCCAAGATCGAAGGGACAGAGGTGAAAAACTGTTTTTT
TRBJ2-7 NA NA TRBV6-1 CASGGQTLSAYEQYF TGTGCCAGCGGCGGGCAGACCCTTTCCGCCTACGAGCAGTACTTC
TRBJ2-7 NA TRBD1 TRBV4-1 CASSREDPGQGAYEQYF TGCGCCAGCAGCCGAGAGGACCCGGGACAGGGGGCTTACGAGCAGTACTTC
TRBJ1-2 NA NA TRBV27 CASSSRTRLGNYGYTF TGTGCCAGCAGTTCCAGGACAAGGTTAGGGAACTATGGCTACACCTTC
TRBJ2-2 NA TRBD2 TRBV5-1 CASSSSGGANGELFF TGCGCCAGCAGCTCCAGCGGGGGGGCAAACGGGGAGCTGTTTTTT
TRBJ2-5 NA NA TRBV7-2 CASSLVGGGLETQYF TGTGCCAGCAGCTTAGTCGGAGGGGGATTGGAGACCCAGTACTTC
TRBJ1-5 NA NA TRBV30 CAWSTATSNQPQHF TGTGCCTGGTCGACTGCCACAAGCAATCAGCCCCAGCATTTT
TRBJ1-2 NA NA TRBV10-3 CATKDRDPKSHGYGYTF TGTGCCACGAAAGACCGGGACCCTAAAAGTCATGGCTATGGCTACACCTTC
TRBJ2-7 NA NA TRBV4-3 CASSPALSYEQYF TGCGCCAGCAGCCCCGCGCTCTCCTACGAGCAGTACTTC
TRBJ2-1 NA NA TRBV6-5 CASRRTVSYNEQFF TGTGCCAGCAGAAGGACGGTTTCCTACAATGAGCAGTTCTTC
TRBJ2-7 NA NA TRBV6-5 CASSSTMYEQYF TGTGCCAGCAGTTCCACAATGTACGAGCAGTACTTC
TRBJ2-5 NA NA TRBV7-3 CASSPGGTSRATQYF TGTGCCAGCAGCCCCGGAGGGACAAGCCGTGCGACCCAGTACTTC
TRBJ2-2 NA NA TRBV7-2 CASSLGQGGTGELFF TGTGCCAGCAGCTTAGGACAGGGAGGCACCGGGGAGCTGTTTTTT
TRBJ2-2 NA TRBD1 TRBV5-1 CASSLARGQDIRELFF TGCGCCAGCAGCTTGGCTCGGGGACAGGACATTAGGGAGCTGTTTTTT
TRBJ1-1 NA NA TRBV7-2 CASSLARTRTEAFF TGTGCCAGCAGCTTAGCGCGTACCCGCACTGAAGCTTTCTTT
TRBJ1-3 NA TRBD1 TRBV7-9 CASSEQGAGRNTIYF TGTGCCAGCAGCGAACAGGGGGCAGGGAGAAACACCATATATTTT
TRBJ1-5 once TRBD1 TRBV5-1 CASSAAGGSGQPQHF TGCGCCAGCAGCGCTGCAGGGGGCTCGGGTCAGCCCCAGCATTTT
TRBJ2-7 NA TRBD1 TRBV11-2 CASTSGQGAYEQYF TGTGCCAGCACCTCAGGACAGGGGGCCTACGAGCAGTACTTC
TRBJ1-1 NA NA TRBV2 CASSYGPGTEAFF TGTGCCAGCTCTTACGGGCCGGGGACTGAAGCTTTCTTT
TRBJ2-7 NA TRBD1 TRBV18 CASTRGQGDEQYF TGTGCCAGCACCAGGGGACAGGGTGACGAGCAGTACTTC
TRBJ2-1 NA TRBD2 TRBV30 CAWSGLAGEQFF TGTGCCTGGAGTGGACTAGCGGGGGAGCAGTTCTTC
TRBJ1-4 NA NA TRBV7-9 CASSSGEGEKLFF TGTGCCAGCAGCTCTGGTGAGGGGGAAAAACTGTTTTTT